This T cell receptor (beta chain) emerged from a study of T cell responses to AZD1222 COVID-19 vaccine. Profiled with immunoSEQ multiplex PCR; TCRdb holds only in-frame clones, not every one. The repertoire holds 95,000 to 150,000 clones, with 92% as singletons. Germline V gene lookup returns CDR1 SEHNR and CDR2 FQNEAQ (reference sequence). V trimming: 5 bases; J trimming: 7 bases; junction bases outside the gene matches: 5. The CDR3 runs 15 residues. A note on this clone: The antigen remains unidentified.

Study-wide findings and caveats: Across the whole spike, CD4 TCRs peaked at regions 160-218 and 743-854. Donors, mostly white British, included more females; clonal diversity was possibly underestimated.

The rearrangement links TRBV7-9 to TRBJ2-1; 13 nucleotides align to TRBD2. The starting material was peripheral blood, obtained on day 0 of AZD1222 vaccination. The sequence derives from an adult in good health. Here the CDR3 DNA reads TGTGCCAGCAGCCTCGGGACTAGCGGGAAAAATGAGCAGTTCTTC. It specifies CASSLGTSGKNEQFF.